Listed below are T cell receptor beta chains from one sample, sequenced in a study of cytomegalovirus exposure and HLA in healthy donors. Libraries were prepared by immunoSEQ multiplex PCR; TCRdb keeps only in-frame clonotypes and omits some of them. The sample includes 95,000 or so clones, about 86% of them seen just once. Sequencing was done on a sample of PBMCs. All receptors derive from a woman between 65 and 79 years old in good health and CMV-seropositive. Both conserved end residues are part of each CDR3. D genes are given only for firm matches. Only part of the rows carry a size: once, few, many, or a class if the clone is expanded.

J gene,clone size,D gene,V gene,CDR3 protein,CDR3 DNA
TRBJ2-7,once,NA,TRBV6-5,CASSMTYNLNHEQYF,TGTGCTAGCAGCATGACATACAACCTCAACCACGAGCAGTACTTC
TRBJ1-1,NA,NA,TRBV7-9,CASSLDTLKAFF,TGTGCCAGCAGCCTGGACACCCTGAAAGCTTTCTTT
TRBJ1-3,NA,NA,TRBV10-3,CAISERRDAATIYF,TGTGCCATCAGTGAACGGAGAGACGCGGCCACCATATATTTT
TRBJ2-7,once,TRBD1,TRBV10-1,CASSRLRDRGYEQYF,TGCGCCAGCAGTAGACTCCGGGACAGGGGCTACGAGCAGTACTTC
TRBJ1-5,NA,NA,TRBV28,CASSLPNSNQPQHF,TGTGCCAGCAGTTTACCCAATAGCAATCAGCCCCAGCATTTT
TRBJ1-1,few,TRBD1,TRBV6-1,CASSDGTGGGVEAFF,TGTGCCAGCAGTGATGGGACAGGCGGTGGAGTGGAAGCTTTCTTT
TRBJ2-3,NA,TRBD1,TRBV28,CASSLTGANTDTQYF,TGTGCCAGCAGTTTGACAGGGGCAAACACAGATACGCAGTATTTT
TRBJ2-7,NA,TRBD1,TRBV7-3,CASSLRDRDRGGEQYF,TGTGCCAGCAGCTTACGGGACCGGGACAGGGGAGGAGAGCAGTACTTC
TRBJ2-3,NA,TRBD2,TRBV4-2,CASSQESGGRTDTQYF,TGTGCCAGCAGCCAAGAATCGGGGGGACGCACAGATACGCAGTATTTT
TRBJ2-7,once,NA,TRBV18,CASAHPASYEQYF,TGTGCCAGCGCCCATCCAGCTAGTTACGAGCAGTACTTC
TRBJ2-7,NA,NA,TRBV30,CAWSRGSNYEQYF,TGTGCCTGGAGCCGGGGATCAAACTACGAGCAGTACTTC
TRBJ1-1,few,NA,TRBV18,CASSEGLYTEAFF,TGTGCCAGCTCGGAGGGACTGTACACTGAAGCTTTCTTT
TRBJ1-1,NA,TRBD1,TRBV19,CATQDRGNTEAFF,TGTGCCACTCAGGACAGGGGGAACACTGAAGCTTTCTTT
TRBJ2-7,NA,TRBD1,TRBV4-1,CASSRGQGGSYEQYF,TGCGCCAGCAGCCGCGGACAGGGAGGATCCTACGAGCAGTACTTC
TRBJ2-7,NA,TRBD2,TRBV5-1,CASSLVPGLAGGPYEQYF,TGCGCCAGCAGCTTAGTCCCGGGACTAGCGGGAGGGCCTTACGAGCAGTACTTC
TRBJ2-1,NA,TRBD2,TRBV29-1,CSVGVTSGSSNEQFF,TGCAGCGTTGGAGTGACTAGCGGGTCGTCGAATGAGCAGTTCTTC
TRBJ1-2,few,NA,TRBV7-2,CASSLSGLQNYGYTF,TGTGCCAGCAGCTTATCGGGACTCCAGAACTATGGCTACACCTTC
TRBJ2-3,NA,NA,TRBV7-2,CASSLEASTLPDTQYF,TGTGCCAGCAGCTTAGAGGCTAGCACTCTCCCAGATACGCAGTATTTT
TRBJ2-1,NA,TRBD2,TRBV10-1,CASSESSGRNYNEQFF,TGCGCCAGCAGTGAGAGCAGCGGGAGGAACTACAATGAGCAGTTCTTC
TRBJ2-1,once,NA,TRBV6-1,CASVWGLADPNEQFF,TGTGCCAGCGTCTGGGGGCTAGCGGACCCCAATGAGCAGTTCTTC
TRBJ2-5,NA,TRBD2,TRBV19,CASSISLRSGRGQETQYF,TGTGCCAGTAGTATTAGTCTTCGAAGCGGGAGGGGCCAAGAGACCCAGTACTTC
TRBJ2-1,once,TRBD2,TRBV11-2,CASSFPPLSGDNEQFF,TGTGCCAGCAGCTTTCCCCCTCTAAGCGGGGACAATGAGCAGTTCTTC
TRBJ2-3,NA,TRBD1,TRBV6-5,CASTQTGGADTQYF,TGTGCCAGCACCCAGACAGGGGGCGCGGATACGCAGTATTTT
TRBJ2-1,NA,TRBD2,TRBV30,CAWKRTSGIHRTTLIYNEQFF,TGTGCCTGGAAACGGACTAGCGGGATCCATCGGACGACACTTATCTACAATGAGCAGTTCTTC
TRBJ2-7,NA,NA,TRBV2,CASYLRSLSYEQYF,TGTGCCTCCTATCTCCGGTCTCTCTCCTACGAGCAGTACTTC
TRBJ2-2,NA,NA,TRBV30,CAWSVGRGLYTGELFF,TGTGCCTGGAGTGTAGGTAGGGGCCTATACACCGGGGAGCTGTTTTTT
TRBJ1-1,few,NA,TRBV28,CASSSRTLKVNTEAFF,TGTGCCAGCAGTTCACGGACACTCAAGGTGAACACTGAAGCTTTCTTT
TRBJ2-1,NA,TRBD2,TRBV7-2,CASSLGTSKNEQFF,TGTGCCAGCAGCTTAGGGACTAGCAAGAATGAGCAGTTCTTC
TRBJ2-7,NA,TRBD1,TRBV5-5,CASSHTGTGGVGEQYF,TGTGCCAGCAGCCATACCGGGACAGGGGGTGTGGGCGAGCAGTACTTC
TRBJ2-5,NA,NA,TRBV9,CASSVEGGGSEETQYF,TGTGCCAGCAGCGTAGAGGGGGGCGGGAGTGAGGAGACCCAGTACTTC
TRBJ2-1,NA,TRBD2,TRBV7-8,CASSLVAGEQEQFF,TGTGCCAGCAGCTTAGTAGCGGGAGAGCAGGAGCAGTTCTTC
TRBJ2-3,NA,TRBD2,TRBV6-5,CASSYKTSGTDTQYF,TGTGCCAGCAGTTACAAGACTAGCGGCACAGATACGCAGTATTTT
TRBJ2-2,NA,TRBD1,TRBV10-1,CASKPGTGDNTGELFF,TGCGCCAGCAAACCCGGGACAGGAGATAACACCGGGGAGCTGTTTTTT
TRBJ1-1,NA,TRBD1,TRBV5-1,CASSGQGGGTEAFF,TGCGCCAGCAGCGGACAGGGTGGGGGCACTGAAGCTTTCTTT